This T cell receptor beta chain was sequenced during a study of cytomegalovirus exposure and HLA in healthy donors. The wider study: The roughly 120 million unique TCR beta sequences, from roughly 170 million T cells, were found by an earlier analysis. An early release of data contained approximately 85 million unique TCRs, which came from HLA-typed donors.

In the PCR, 60 Vbeta and 13 Jbeta primers were used. TCRdb's table, derived via immunoSEQ multiplex PCR, lists solely in-frame clones and lacks some. The sample yields under 150,000 clones, over 65% seen once. V lost 9 bases to trimming and J lost 8 bases; unmatched junction nucleotides: 15. CDR1 is LNHDA and CDR2 is SQIVND in the germline V gene (reference sequence). The CDR3 loop spans 15 amino acids. This rearrangement joins TRBV19 to TRBJ2-1; TRBD2 aligns across 8 bases. Material for sequencing was PBMCs. This receptor was identified in a woman in her 30s in good health and CMV-seropositive. CDR3 amino acids: CASQTSGLAGHEQFF. The CDR3 nucleotides read TGTGCCAGCCAAACTTCTGGGCTAGCGGGTCATGAGCAGTTCTTC.